Given below is one T cell receptor beta chain in context. Its specificity is not known. Primers: 60 Vbeta forward and 13 Jbeta reverse. TCRdb's copy holds only in-frame clones and misses some; the assay was immunoSEQ multiplex PCR. The table includes roughly 230,000 clones, about 85% detected once. The sample originates from a study of cytomegalovirus exposure and HLA in healthy donors. Trimming shortened V by 8 bases and J by 8 bases, and 12 bases separated the two germline ends. The CDR3 has 11 residues. Looked up from germline, CDR1 is GTSNPN and CDR2 is SVGIG (reference sequence). Study-wide points: Accounts indicate the classifier identified cytomegalovirus status with strong specificity and sensitivity. Most TCR sequences showed up rarely, but some public TCRs showed up in many donors. 87-base-pair reads could not separate some V segments, including TRBV6-2 and TRBV6-3. The Asian-associated ancestry cluster reportedly had fewer N-insertions than the 666-donor mean in a later analysis.

Sequencing was performed on PBMCs. The source of this sequence is a girl aged 2-10 years in good health and CMV-seronegative. The gene calls are TRBV30 and TRBJ1-4; a weak D match, TRBD1 (6 bases). CDR3 sequence: CASGRGEKLFF. In nucleotides, the CDR3 is TGTGCCAGCGGCAGGGGAGAAAAACTGTTTTTT.